Shown below are 4 T cell receptor beta chains from a single sample sequenced in a study of cytotoxic CD8 clonotypes in ibrutinib-treated CLL. Repertoires were generated with immunoSEQ multiplex PCR, while TCRdb's copy carries only in-frame clones and drops some. The sample records about 68,000 clones, 68% being singletons. The sequencing here drew on PBMCs, taken after 12 months of ibrutinib treatment. These receptors were collected from a human donor with chronic lymphocytic leukemia.

V usage is TRBV6-5 and J usage is TRBJ1-1; possibly TRBD1 for D (5 bases). Trimming shortened V by 6 bases and J by 4 bases, and 12 bases separated the two germline ends. This CDR3 has 13 residues. Germline CDR1 and CDR2: MNHEY and SVGAGI. CDR3 protein: CASRSSGGTEAFF. The CDR3 nucleotides read TGTGCCAGCAGATCGTCCGGGGGCACTGAAGCTTTCTTT.

The rearrangement uses TRBV4-1 and TRBJ2-7; 10 bases line up with TRBD1. Germline trimming cut 3 bases from V and 1 base from J; bases unmatched to any gene: 3. CDR1 is MGHRA, CDR2 YSYEKL, per germline. This CDR3 is built from 15 residues. The CDR3 sequence is CASSQPGQGSYEQYF. CDR3 nucleotide sequence: TGCGCCAGCAGCCAGCCGGGACAGGGGTCCTACGAGCAGTACTTC.

V is TRBV6-1 and J is TRBJ2-2; 7 bases match TRBD1. Germline V gives CDR1 MNHNS, CDR2 SASEGT. V gave up 7 bases and J gave up 1 base; unmatched junction bases: 3. The CDR3 contains 14 residues. CDR3 sequence: CASKRTGNTGELFF. In DNA form, the CDR3 reads TGTGCCAGCAAACGGACAGGGAACACCGGGGAGCTGTTTTTT.

In its sample, this clone is medium-sized. V is TRBV19 and J is TRBJ2-1; 8 bases are a match to TRBD2. J gave up 4 bases and V 2 bases, and 7 bases lay outside the gene matches. The CDR3 runs to 16 residues. Germline V gene sequence: CDR1 LNHDA, CDR2 SQIVND (reference sequence). CDR3 in DNA: TGTGCCAGTAGTATATCCCGCGGGGGGCTTTACAATGAGCAGTTCTTC. This translates into CASSISRGGLYNEQFF.